The present TCR beta chain was sequenced within a study of Graves' ophthalmopathy and Graves' hyperthyroidism. Researchers took RNA transcripts and amplified TCR beta CDR3 regions from them. HTBI primers were employed in first-round RT-PCR, then a second-round multiplex PCR followed. TCRdb recomputed calls from the multiplex PCR reads with MiXCR, one row per CDR3 protein. The data hold about 640,000 distinct CDR3 sequences, with 35% to 45% observed a single time. Active ophthalmopathy (CAS at least 3, NOSPECS at least 4), lasting under 3 months. Notes on this clonotype: An end of the junction does not agree with germline; a read error may underlie this.

The CDR3 is 15 amino acids. The sequence was obtained from an adult man with Graves' ophthalmopathy. Input material: peripheral blood. The chain employs TRBV12-3 or TRBV12-4 and TRBJ2-7, with TRBD1 matching over 7 bases. DNA of the CDR3: TGTGCCAGCAGTCGGACAGGTTTGGGCTCCCACGAGCAGTACTTC. Protein product: CASSRTGLGSHEQYF.